Sequencing of this TCR beta chain was carried out in a study of T cell changes during pregnancy in multiple sclerosis. The germline gives CDR1 SEHNR, CDR2 FQNEAQ (reference sequence). V shed 5 bases, J shed 5 bases, and the junction held 5 bases outside the gene matches. There are 14 residues in the CDR3. Repertoires were generated with immunoSEQ multiplex PCR, while TCRdb's copy carries only in-frame clones and drops some. The data contain roughly 49,000 clones, just under 95% of them singletons. Sequences were derived from CD8+ T cells from peripheral blood mononuclear cells, sampled after pregnancy. This clonotype originated in a female donor with multiple sclerosis, enrolled in a pregnancy study. This chain uses TRBV7-9 with TRBJ1-2; the match to TRBD1 covers 10 bases. CDR3: CASSGTGVRYGYTF. DNA of the CDR3: TGTGCCAGCAGCGGGACAGGGGTTCGGTATGGCTACACCTTC.